This T cell receptor (beta chain) was profiled in a study of cytomegalovirus exposure and HLA in healthy donors. Study-wide points: Many donors carried some public TCRs, although rarity characterized most TCR sequences.

Sequenced by immunoSEQ multiplex PCR; TCRdb stores in-frame clones only, minus some. In the table there are 100,000 to 150,000 clones, roughly 94% of which are singletons. Comment on this clone: Its antigen is not identified.

CDR3 length: 14 residues. Trimming removed 1 base at V and 4 bases at J, with 13 bases between. From germline, CDR1 is GTSNPN and CDR2 SVGIG (reference sequence). The chain combines TRBV30 with TRBJ1-2; possible D gene TRBD1, 6 bases. The sequence derives from a woman under 30 in good health and CMV-seronegative. Sequencing was done on a sample of PBMCs. This CDR3 is CAWSDGGGGYGYTF. CDR3 sequence (DNA): TGTGCCTGGAGTGATGGGGGGGGCGGCTATGGCTACACCTTC.